The TCR beta chain described here comes from a study of blood T cell repertoires in COVID-19. Here immunoSEQ multiplex PCR was the method, and the copy in TCRdb shows in-frame clones only, minus some. The sample lists 250,000 to 300,000 clones, 88% seen once, with about 10% in the top ten. This clone was observed a handful of times. Trimming took 2 bases from V and 10 from J, leaving 12 bases between them. The CDR3 consists of 13 residues. The germline V gene encodes CDR1 MGHRA and CDR2 YSYEKL. This clonotype was obtained from a woman in her thirties with COVID-19, enrolled during active disease. This chain joins TRBV4-1 and TRBJ2-1; D gene ambiguous. Sequencing was done on a sample of peripheral blood. Here the CDR3 DNA reads TGCGCCAGCAGCCAATCATACTTGAAGGAGCAGTTCTTC. This sequence encodes CASSQSYLKEQFF.